A single TCR beta chain is shown here with its context. This entry belongs to a study of blood T cell repertoires in COVID-19. Whole-study context: The cDNA or gDNA used as material had been derived from T cells, B-cell-depleted T cells, or PBMCs.

The cohort comprised adults aged about 18 to 100 years residing in about 25 US areas. In Cohort 3, a recovered donor had either two negative PCRs, clearance, or symptom resolution. CDR3 length equals 14 residues. Germline V gives CDR1 SGHRS, CDR2 YFSETQ. J gave up 0 bases and V 8 bases, and 5 bases lay outside the gene matches. How the authors handled the data: Amplification with reference gene primers provided the estimates of nucleated cell counts. TCRdb's table, derived via immunoSEQ multiplex PCR, lists solely in-frame clones and lacks some. The V and J calls and clone size were taken over from that table, and D and trimming were inferred from the DNA. The repertoire consists of some 170,000 clones, with around 85% occurring once and the leading ten covering 5% to 8%.

This sequence originates from a man aged 40-49 years who had recovered from COVID-19. V gene TRBV5-1 combines with J gene TRBJ2-1, with 7 bases matching TRBD1. Sequenced input: PBMCs or T cells enriched from blood (not recorded which). The DNA of the CDR3 is TGCGCCAGTCGACAGGGTATCTCCTACAATGAGCAGTTCTTC. Translation gives CASRQGISYNEQFF.